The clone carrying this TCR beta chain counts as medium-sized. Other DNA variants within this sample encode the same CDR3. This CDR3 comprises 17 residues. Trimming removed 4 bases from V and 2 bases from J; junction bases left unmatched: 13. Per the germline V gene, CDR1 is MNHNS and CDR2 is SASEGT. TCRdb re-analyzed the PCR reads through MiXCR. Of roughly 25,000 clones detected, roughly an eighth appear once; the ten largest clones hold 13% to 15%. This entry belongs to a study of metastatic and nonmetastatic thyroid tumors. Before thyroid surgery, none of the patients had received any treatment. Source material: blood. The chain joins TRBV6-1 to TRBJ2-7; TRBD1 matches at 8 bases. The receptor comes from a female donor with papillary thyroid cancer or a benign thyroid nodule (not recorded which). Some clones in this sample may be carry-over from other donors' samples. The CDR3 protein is CASSGRQGQAKAYEQYF. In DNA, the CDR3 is TGTGCCAGCAGTGGTAGACAGGGACAGGCCAAGGCCTACGAGCAGTACTTC.